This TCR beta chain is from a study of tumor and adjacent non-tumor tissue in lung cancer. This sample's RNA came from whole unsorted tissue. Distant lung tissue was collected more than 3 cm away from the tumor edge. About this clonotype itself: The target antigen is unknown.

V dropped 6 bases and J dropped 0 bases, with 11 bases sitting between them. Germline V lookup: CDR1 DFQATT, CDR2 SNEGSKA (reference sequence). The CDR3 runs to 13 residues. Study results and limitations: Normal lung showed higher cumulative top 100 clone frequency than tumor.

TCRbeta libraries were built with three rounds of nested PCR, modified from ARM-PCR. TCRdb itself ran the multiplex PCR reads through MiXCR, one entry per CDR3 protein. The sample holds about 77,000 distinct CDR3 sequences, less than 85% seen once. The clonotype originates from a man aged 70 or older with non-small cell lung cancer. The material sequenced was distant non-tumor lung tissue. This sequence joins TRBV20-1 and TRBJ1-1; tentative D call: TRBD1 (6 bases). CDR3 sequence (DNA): TGCAGTGCCAAACAGGGATTGAACACTGAAGCTTTCTTT. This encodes CSAKQGLNTEAFF.